The entry below describes one T cell receptor beta chain. Its antigen remains unknown. The germline gives CDR1 SGHVS, CDR2 FQNEAQ. Trimming shortened V by 3 bases and J by 4 bases, and 4 bases separated the two germline ends. This CDR3 has 12 amino acids. The PCR used 60 Vbeta and 13 Jbeta primers. In the study's own analysis: An analysis performed later counted around 80 million unique TCR beta chains (approximately 10 million of them shared). Generated by immunoSEQ multiplex PCR, the TCRdb table keeps only in-frame clones and is missing some. V and J calls and clone size are copied from that table; D and trimming were computed from the DNA. The sample lists approximately 73,000 clones; about 60% were seen once. These data are taken from a study of cytomegalovirus exposure and HLA in healthy donors. The study's findings and limits: Donor immune exposure was known only as CMV serostatus. Certain indistinguishable V segments, among them TRBV6-2 and TRBV6-3, were excluded. Later genetic work tied a missense DCLRE1C variant to beta-chain V and J trimming.

The sequencing sample was made of PBMCs. This TCR was recovered from a man aged 30-40 years in good health and CMV-seropositive. The chain employs TRBV7-8 and TRBJ2-1, with D hard to call. CDR3 coding DNA: TGTGCCAGCAGCTTGCGTTACAATGAGCAGTTCTTC. This gives the protein CASSLRYNEQFF.